Each of the 27 T cell receptor beta chains below was sequenced from the same sample in a study of blood T cells in healthy people across ages. A second roughly 7 to 11 cycle PCR used barcoded and J-beta primers. A single record per CDR3 protein comes from TCRdb applying MiXCR to the 5' RACE reads. The sample holds 1.8 million or so distinct CDR3 sequences, roughly two fifths seen once. The source material was blood. Receptors originate from a human donor in good health.

The gene calls are TRBV20-1 and TRBJ2-1; 15 bases are shared with TRBD2. Germline values: CDR1 DFQATT, CDR2 SNEGSKA (reference sequence). V trimming: 6 bases; J trimming: 3 bases; junction bases outside the gene matches: 6. CDR3 size: 16 residues. The chain's CDR3 is CSAQRGLAGGYNEQFF. CDR3 nucleotide sequence: TGCAGTGCCCAAAGGGGACTAGCGGGGGGCTACAATGAGCAGTTCTTC.

The chain uses TRBV12-3 or TRBV12-4 and TRBJ2-4, with a possible D match to TRBD2 (5 bases). V lost 3 bases to trimming and J lost 7 bases, with 7 bases between them. This CDR3 region has 12 residues. The CDR3 loop is CASSFGENIQYF. For the CDR3, the DNA is TGTGCCAGCAGTTTCGGGGAGAACATTCAGTACTTC.

In this sample, this clonotype turned up a few times. The chain combines TRBV28 with TRBJ1-4; D possibly corresponds to TRBD1 (6 bases). The CDR3 totals 13 residues. Trimming stripped 7 bases from V and 6 bases from J, with 12 bases between. The V gene's germline CDR1 is MDHEN and CDR2 SYDVKM. CDR3 sequence: CASTLQGYEKLFF. Here the CDR3 DNA reads TGTGCCAGCACCTTACAGGGTTATGAAAAACTGTTTTTT.

The CDR3 DNA is TGCGCCAGCAGTTTGACAGGGGCTGAGACCACTGAAGCTTTCTTT. Its translation: CASSLTGAETTEAFF. The chain couples TRBV5-1 to TRBJ1-1; TRBD1 matches 8 bases. Germline assignment: CDR1 SGHRS and CDR2 YFSETQ. The length of the CDR3 is 15 residues. J lost 4 bases, V lost 5 bases, and 10 bases had no gene match.

The J gene is TRBJ2-5, the V gene TRBV4-3; 9 nucleotides line up with TRBD2. Germline CDR1 and CDR2: LGHNA and YSLEER. V lost 0 bases, J lost 7 bases, and 3 bases stayed unmatched. The CDR3 contains 14 residues. CDR3 coding DNA: TGCGCCAGCAGCCAAGAAGCGGGGGGCGGGACCCAGTACTTC. Translated: CASSQEAGGGTQYF.

For this clonotype: A much larger clone lies one base from this, so it may be a read error. The chain uses TRBV29-1 and TRBJ2-4, with TRBD2 matching over 10 bases. The DNA matches TRBJ2-7 better at its end, which makes the J call doubtful. Germline assignment: CDR1 SQVTM and CDR2 ANQGSEA. The CDR3 loop spans 12 amino acids. CDR3 residues: CSGILAGSEQYF. The CDR3 nucleotides read TGCAGCGGTATACTAGCGGGATCCGAGCAGTACTTC.

This clonotype was recorded only once. The chain joins TRBV2 to TRBJ1-2, with D unclear. Germline assignment: CDR1 SNHLY and CDR2 FYNNEI. V lost 5 bases and J 0 bases, leaving 10 bases between the germline ends. CDR3 length: 14 residues. CDR3 region: CASSQQRPNYGYTF. CDR3 nucleotides: TGTGCCAGCAGTCAACAGCGGCCTAACTATGGCTACACCTTC. The full variable domain, completed using reference TRBV2 and TRBJ1-2, is EPEVTQTPSHQVTQMGQEVILRCVPISNHLYFYWYRQILGQKVEFLVSFYNNEISEKSEIFDDQFSVERPDGSNFTLKIRSTKLEDSAMYFCASSQQRPNYGYTFGSGTRLTVV.

The chain has TRBV28 and TRBJ2-3, with D possibly being TRBD1 or TRBD2 (6 bases each). This CDR3 has 20 amino acids. Germline V gene lookup returns CDR1 MDHEN and CDR2 SYDVKM. V was shortened by 5 bases and J by 3 bases, with 30 bases between the two germline ends. The CDR3 protein is CASSPSNRWGAIMVTDTQYF. The CDR3, as DNA: TGTGCCAGCAGTCCCTCTAACCGCTGGGGGGCAATTATGGTAACAGATACGCAGTATTTT. Full variable domain (rest looked up from reference TRBV28 and TRBJ2-3): DVKVTQSSRYLVKRTGEKVFLECVQDMDHENMFWYRQDPGLGLRLIYFSYDVKMKEKGDIPEGYSVSREKKERFSLILESASTNQTSMYLCASSPSNRWGAIMVTDTQYFGPGTRLTVL.

The chain uses TRBV7-9 and TRBJ2-2, with TRBD2 as a possible D gene (7 bases). Germline CDR1 is SEHNR and CDR2 is FQNEAQ (reference sequence). This CDR3 contains 14 residues. With 9 bases removed from V and 2 bases from J, the gap between germline ends came to 13 bases. The CDR3 coding sequence is TGTGCCAGTCGCGGGGGCCCTAACACCGGGGAGCTGTTTTTT. Amino acid sequence: CASRGGPNTGELFF.

The J gene is TRBJ1-2, the V gene TRBV12-3 or TRBV12-4, with D uncertain. Trimming removed 2 bases from V and 2 bases from J, with 12 bases in between. The CDR3 runs 15 residues. The CDR3 here is CASSLSRGLNYGYTF. The DNA for the CDR3 is TGTGCCAGCAGTTTATCGAGAGGGCTAAACTATGGCTACACCTTC.

This rearrangement joins TRBV2 to TRBJ1-2, with TRBD1 as a possible D gene (5 bases). This CDR3 is built from 14 residues. Deletions cut 7 bases from V and 2 bases from J, with 14 bases between. CDR1 is SNHLY, CDR2 FYNNEI, per germline. The CDR3 DNA reads TGTGCCAGCAACCAGGGACGCCAAAACTATGGCTACACCTTC. It codes for CASNQGRQNYGYTF.

This clonotype was seen a handful of times. J is TRBJ1-4 and V is TRBV6-1, with TRBD1 as a possible D gene (5 bases). CDR3 length: 15 residues. The ends were cut back, 6 bases at V and 3 bases at J, with 14 bases in the middle. Per germline, CDR1 MNHNS and CDR2 SASEGT. The CDR3 DNA sequence: TGTGCCAGCAGCGATACAGGTGATGCTAATGAAAAACTGTTTTTT. It encodes CASSDTGDANEKLFF.

A few counts support this clonotype. At one end, the junction sequence differs from germline, possibly due to a read error. The chain links TRBV29-1 to TRBJ2-7; D unclear. CDR1 is SQVTM, CDR2 ANQGSEA, per germline. The CDR3 consists of 12 residues. This CDR3 reads CSVGGASYERYF. The CDR3 DNA is TGCAGCGTTGGGGGTGCCAGCTACGAGCGGTACTTC.

Regarding this clonotype: The junction differs from germline at one of its ends, possibly a read error. The rearrangement joins TRBV20-1 to TRBJ1-2, with D hard to call. Germline V lookup: CDR1 DFQATT, CDR2 SNEGSKA (reference sequence). The CDR3 has 12 amino acids. DNA for the CDR3: TGCAGTGCCCCCGAGGTGGACGGCGGCTACACCTTT. Translated, it gives CSAPEVDGGYTF.

This clonotype was observed many times. This chain connects TRBV24-1 to TRBJ2-1, with 9 positions matching TRBD1. Germline V gene sequence: CDR1 KGHDR, CDR2 SFDVKD. The CDR3 has 16 amino acids. Losses at the gene ends were 2 bases for V and 7 bases for J; bases not matched to a gene: 8. CDR3 bases: TGTGCCACCAGTGATTCGGGACAGGGAGAAATTAATGAGCAGTTCTTC. It translates to CATSDSGQGEINEQFF.

Only one count was recorded for this clonotype. CDR3 DNA sequence: TGTGCCTGGAAGTATAATGAAAAACTGTTTTTT. Translated: CAWKYNEKLFF. V is TRBV30 and J is TRBJ1-4; D unclear. The CDR3 length is 11 residues. V was trimmed by 4 bases and J by 4 bases, leaving 4 bases between them. Looked up from germline, CDR1 is GTSNPN and CDR2 is SVGIG (reference sequence).

The chain uses TRBV27 and TRBJ2-6, with D perhaps matching TRBD1 (6 bases). CDR1 is MNHEY, CDR2 SMNVEV, per germline (reference sequence). The CDR3 consists of 16 residues. V lost 5 bases to trimming and J lost 3 bases, with 14 bases between them. The CDR3 nucleotides are TGTGCCAGCAGTCCTGTACAGGGTTATGGGGCCAACGTCCTGACTTTC. Translated: CASSPVQGYGANVLTF.

The chain couples TRBV6-1 to TRBJ2-1; 10 positions match TRBD1. The germline V gene encodes CDR1 MNHNS and CDR2 SASEGT. Trimming at V came to 7 bases and at J to 4 bases, leaving 4 bases not matched to a gene. CDR3 size: 14 residues. CDR3 in DNA: TGTGCCAGCAAAGGGACAGGGGTATACAATGAGCAGTTCTTC. Translating gives CASKGTGVYNEQFF.

This clonotype was found many times. The chain couples TRBV7-9 to TRBJ2-3; 7 positions match TRBD1. The V and J ends lost 3 bases and 2 bases, in that order; junction bases with no gene match: 2. Germline V gene sequence: CDR1 SEHNR, CDR2 FQNEAQ (reference sequence). The CDR3 has 14 residues. This chain's CDR3 is CASSFGQVTDTQYF. For the CDR3, the DNA is TGTGCCAGCAGCTTTGGACAGGTCACAGATACGCAGTATTTT.

The genes are TRBV20-1 and TRBJ1-6; possible D gene TRBD1, 6 bases. Germline V gives CDR1 DFQATT, CDR2 SNEGSKA (reference sequence). V was cut by 5 bases and J by 8 bases, with 16 bases left in between. The CDR3 spans 14 residues. The CDR3 DNA follows: TGCAGTGCTTCGGCGGGGGGCAGGGATTCACCCCTCCACTTT. Translated: CSASAGGRDSPLHF.

The J gene is TRBJ1-1, the V gene TRBV4-3, with a possible D match to TRBD1 (5 bases). V lost 1 base and J 6 bases, leaving 12 bases between the germline ends. Germline V CDR1 and CDR2: LGHNA, YSLEER. The length of the CDR3 is 14 residues. For the CDR3, the DNA is TGCGCCAGCAGCCAAGTAGGGACGCCCTCTGAAGCTTTCTTT. This gives the protein CASSQVGTPSEAFF.

This clonotype was seen repeatedly, ten times or more. V usage is TRBV7-2 and J usage is TRBJ2-3; D is uncertain. Deletions cut 5 bases from V and 1 base from J, with 4 bases between. The CDR3 runs 12 residues. CDR1 and CDR2 from the germline V gene are SGHTA and FQGNSA. CDR3 sequence (DNA): TGTGCCAGCAGCACACGCACAGATACGCAGTATTTT. Translation: CASSTRTDTQYF.

V gene TRBV15 combines with J gene TRBJ2-1; maybe TRBD1 (6 bases). CDR1 is LNHNV, CDR2 YYDKDF, per germline (reference sequence). This CDR3 is built from 15 residues. V lost 1 base to trimming and J lost 9 bases, with 16 bases between them. The CDR3 nucleotides read TGTGCCACCAGCAGAGCACAGGGAGTAATCGGTGAGCAGTTCTTC. Encoded protein: CATSRAQGVIGEQFF.

As to this clonotype: One end of the junction is discordant with germline, which a read error may explain. The V gene is TRBV12-3 or TRBV12-4, the J gene TRBJ1-1, with D perhaps TRBD1 (5 bases). The CDR3 sequence is 14 residues long. CDR3 loop: CASSLDQGGTVAFF. CDR3 DNA sequence: TGTGCCAGCAGTTTAGATCAGGGTGGCACTGTAGCTTTCTTT.

For this clonotype: An end of the junction differs from the germline gene, which may be a read error. This chain connects TRBV28 to TRBJ2-1, with 12 bases identical to TRBD2. There are 18 residues in the CDR3. The germline CDR1 and CDR2 sequences are MDHEN and SYDVKM. The CDR3 DNA is TGTGCCGGCAGTTCGTGGACTAGCGGGGCGAGCTCCTACAATGAGCAGTTCTTC. This codes for CAGSSWTSGASSYNEQFF.

The CDR3 loop reads CASSQRLQPCEQYF. As DNA, the CDR3 is TGTGCCAGCAGCCAAAGGCTCCAACCCTGCGAGCAGTACTTC. This sequence joins TRBV7-2 and TRBJ2-5; D ambiguous. The J call may be wrong; the DNA end is better matched by TRBJ2-7. CDR1 is SGHTA, CDR2 FQGNSA, per germline. This CDR3 has 14 residues.

In regard to this clonotype: One end of the junction does not line up with germline, which may come from a read error. This sequence joins TRBV12-3 or TRBV12-4 and TRBJ1-1, with TRBD1 matching over 7 bases. CDR3 length: 16 amino acids. The CDR3 DNA sequence: TGTGCCAGCAGTTTAATGTATAGGGGGCAGAACACTGGAGCTTTCTTT. This sequence encodes CASSLMYRGQNTGAFF.